This TCR beta chain was found in a study of cytomegalovirus exposure and HLA in healthy donors (dated by TCRdb to the late 2010s). The study in broad terms: An earlier analysis of roughly 610 of the donors reported 250 to 300 Gb of sequence data and about 120 million unique TCR beta sequences obtained from roughly 170 million T cells. Around 320 gigabases of sequencing data and approximately 85 million unique TCR sequences were included in an early release covering 550 to 650 HLA-typed donors. The genetic ancestry cluster associated with self-reported Caucasian donors included roughly four fifths of the 300 to 450 genotyped donors. The study was designed to test whether signatures of past pathogen exposure could be identified by cataloging public T cell receptors. The T cell repertoires of 666 subjects were profiled by immunosequencing and related to cytomegalovirus serostatus. A separate validation cohort of more than 100 different subjects was used in addition to the roughly 700-subject first cohort. High-throughput TCR immunosequencing, statistical association of individual TCRs with disease status, and machine learning were combined to predict cytomegalovirus infection status. A later analysis re-analyzed previously published TCR beta repertoires from 550 to 700 donors and added high-resolution HLA genotyping to study TCR occurrence patterns. The later analysis used no new phenotypic data to find candidate immune exposures, relying instead on TCR beta sequences and their occurrence across donors. An earlier analysis of around 540 of the donors applied high-throughput TCR beta sequencing to assess whether each TCR beta V gene segment acted as functional or pseudogenic. Donor age, sex, ethnicity and CMV serostatus were compiled alongside the repertoire data. In a later genetic analysis, genome-wide SNP genotypes for about 55% of the roughly 670 donors were used, and that subset was treated as a discovery cohort. Every repertoire in the discovery cohort had been generated on one and the same sequencing platform. Class I and class II HLA loci were covered by the typing at four-digit resolution. The number of donors typed differed by locus, with about 629-640 for A, B, C, DRB1 and DQB1, more than 500 for DQA1, over 600 for DPA1, and roughly 450 for DPB1. About five DR-DQ haplotypes were handled as single units for association and clustering because linkage in the cohort was strong. Among 300 to 500 genotyped donors of the cohort, an average of around 240,000 unique TCR beta nucleotide sequences was sequenced per donor, of which roughly 17% were non-productive.

Library generation was performed with the immunoSEQ multiplex PCR assay. The multiplex PCR relied on a mix of 60 forward primers for TCR Vbeta segments and 13 reverse primers for TCR Jbeta segments. Amplification of the CDR3 region of rearranged TCR beta genes was performed with a multiplex PCR assay on genomic DNA. On the Illumina HiSeq System, the amplified TCR beta libraries were sequenced as 87-base-pair reads. As for the original processing: In a later analysis, tens of millions of unique TCR beta chains were counted across the roughly 700 repertoires, and roughly 10 million of these chains were shared by at least two donors. Raw reads were error-corrected and collapsed into unique sequences by a nearest-neighbor algorithm in which closely related sequences were merged to remove PCR and sequencing errors. To assign V, D and J gene segments, CDR3 sequences were aligned to IMGT reference sequences. For a sequence to be retained, a match of at least six nucleotides to both a V gene segment and a J gene segment was required. Rearrangements were called productive when the CDR3 lacked stop codons and stayed in frame with V and J; all others were non-productive. CDR3 was defined by IMGT convention, running from the second conserved V-encoded cysteine to the conserved J-encoded phenylalanine. The earlier analysis of about 640 of the donors excluded any sequence lacking an unambiguous match to a single V gene segment. In an earlier analysis of approximately 560 of the donors, a V segment was called functional when productive rearrangements were above 56.7%, and segregating when the standard deviation between donors exceeded 5%. A statistical classification framework was developed to diagnose cytomegalovirus status using the catalog of TCR beta chain sequences. In a later analysis, TCR nucleotide sequences were compared against IMGT/GENE-DB human TR gene sequences so that V and J genes could be assigned. In a later analysis, CDR3 sequences and most-parsimonious VDJ recombination scenarios were assigned using the TCRdist pipeline. In a later analysis, each TCR beta chain was defined by its CDR3 amino acid sequence together with its V-gene family, and reads lacking a unique V-gene family were excluded. To address suspected cross-contamination and a sequencing artifact, a later analysis removed roughly 640 highly shared, low-generation-probability nucleotide sequences. In a later analysis, a clonal expansion index was calculated for each public chain from normalized within-repertoire ranks of inferred template counts. In a later analysis, generation probabilities were computed with a VDJ recombination model fitted to out-of-frame rearrangements, and the resulting probabilities were checked against IGoR. Hypergeometric tests were used in a later analysis to score TCR-TCR, TCR-HLA and TCR-CMV co-occurrence, with a repertoire-size bias correction applied to the TCR pairs. A later analysis estimated false discovery rates by permuting HLA or CMV assignments 20 times. In a later analysis, co-occurring TCRs were grouped using DBSCAN, and TCRdist sequence similarity was added for clustering within HLA-allele-positive subsets. Repertoires with fewer than 30,000 or more than 120,000 public chains were left out of co-occurrence clustering, as were five repertoires with anomalous nucleotide sharing. TCRdb mirrors the immuneACCESS table, restricted to in-frame sequences. Some clones are absent from its copies; in checked studies, under half trace to an unresolved V gene, and the reason for the others is unknown. The V and J calls and clone size are taken from that table; D and trimming were inferred from the DNA. Within this sample are about 130,000 clones, with about 81% of them counted one time only. About 1.1% of the sample lies in the top ten.

Study-wide findings and limitations: The authors suggested that the approach could potentially be generalized to other disease states and immunological phenotypes. An earlier analysis of 450 to 750 of the donors showed that most TCR beta V segments appeared in productive rearrangements either about 87% or about 30% of the time, which broadly matched IMGT annotations. Only TCR beta chains were sequenced in this cohort, and the absence of alpha or paired-chain data limited detectable features. A cluster of highly shared sequence variants was judged likely to represent a technical artifact of the sequencing pipeline. While some public TCRs were present in many individuals, most TCR sequences turned up only very rarely across donors. A later genetic analysis reported fewer N-insertions in productive TCRs among donors in an Asian-associated ancestry cluster than the roughly 700-donor mean. A further reported finding was that TCR beta sequences accurately predicted the HLA-A and HLA-B alleles for most subjects in the first cohort. A few of the identified cytomegalovirus-associated TCR beta chains were confirmed in vitro to be specific for cytomegalovirus antigens. Because counts were too low, more than 15 rarely observed V segments, including chromosome 9 orphons, were left out of the earlier analysis of 587 of the donors. When HLA alleles, especially DR and DQ, strongly co-occurred, attributing TCR associations to individual alleles was difficult. In a later genetic analysis, a missense DCLRE1C variant was associated with V-gene and J-gene trimming of TCR beta chains, and the association was replicated in an independent cohort. Specific HLA alleles were associated with 15,000 to 20,000 TCR beta sequences at a false discovery rate of 0.05 in a later analysis. Most CMV-associated TCR beta chains appeared to be HLA-restricted in a later analysis, and the HLA associations seemed to be driven largely by CMV exposure. In a later analysis, the rate of TCR association differed among HLA loci, with DRB1 alleles having the most associated TCRs and HLA-C alleles having the fewest. In a later analysis, HLA-associated TCR beta chains were found to be more clonally expanded and to have lower generation probabilities than equally common non-associated chains. CMV serostatus was the only immune exposure information available for the cohort. Linkage disequilibrium might explain the correlated functional status among segregating V segments, but an unknown experimental factor could not be excluded. The classifier was reported to diagnose cytomegalovirus status with high specificity and sensitivity in both the original and validation cohorts. In a later analysis, several top co-occurrence clusters were reported to appear linked to parvovirus B19, influenza, CMV and Epstein-Barr virus. Presence/absence analyses assumed roughly uniform sequencing depth across donors, an assumption that may not hold. In the study, approximately 150 TCR beta chains were listed as associated with cytomegalovirus. Because HLA typing was unavailable for some donors at each locus, only the typed subset was used in association tests.

This clone has a single count. Its antigen is still unknown. No per-base quality is available; no much larger clone lies one base away. The cohort consisted of 650 to 700 healthy bone marrow donors. At the time of sampling, every cohort member was nominally healthy, though immune exposures that went unrecorded were likely present. The donor was CMV seronegative and belonged to the group of 352 seronegative cohort members. Each donor provided a peripheral blood sample, and peripheral blood mononuclear cells were used for TCR beta sequencing. The Qiagen DNeasy Blood Extraction Kit was used to extract genomic DNA from the blood cell samples. The receptor comes from a woman aged 25 to 39 in good health and CMV-seronegative. Source material: PBMCs.

The DNA reads as follows: TGTGCCAGCAGTTTAGATTCGGGACAGTTCACAGATACGCAGTATTTT. This codes for CASSLDSGQFTDTQYF. Recombination joined TRBV27 with TRBJ2-3; 7 bases in the middle match TRBD1. Germline trimming: 2 bases from V, 2 bases from J; junction bases outside gene matches: 7. Including cysteine and phenylalanine, the CDR3 has 16 amino acids. This entry keeps only the CDR3 DNA: 48 bases, framed from base 1. Taken from the germline V gene (reference sequence), the CDR1 and CDR2 loops are MNHEY and SMNVEV.